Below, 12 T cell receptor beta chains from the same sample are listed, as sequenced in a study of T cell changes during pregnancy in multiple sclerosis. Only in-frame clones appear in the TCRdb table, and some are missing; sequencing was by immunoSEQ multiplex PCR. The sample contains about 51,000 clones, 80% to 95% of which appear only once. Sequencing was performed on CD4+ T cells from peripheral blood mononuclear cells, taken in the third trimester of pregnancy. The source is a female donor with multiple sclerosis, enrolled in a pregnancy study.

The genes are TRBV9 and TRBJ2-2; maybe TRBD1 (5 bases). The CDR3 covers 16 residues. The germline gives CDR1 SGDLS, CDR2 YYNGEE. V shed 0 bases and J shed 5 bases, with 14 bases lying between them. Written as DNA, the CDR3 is TGTGCCAGCAGCGTAGCGGGCAGGGATGGGACCGGGGAGCTGTTTTTT. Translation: CASSVAGRDGTGELFF.

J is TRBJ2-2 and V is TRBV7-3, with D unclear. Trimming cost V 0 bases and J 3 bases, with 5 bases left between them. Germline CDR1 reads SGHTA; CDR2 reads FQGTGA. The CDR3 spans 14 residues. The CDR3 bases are TGTGCCAGCAGCTTAACAGCGTACACCGGGGAGCTGTTTTTT. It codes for CASSLTAYTGELFF.

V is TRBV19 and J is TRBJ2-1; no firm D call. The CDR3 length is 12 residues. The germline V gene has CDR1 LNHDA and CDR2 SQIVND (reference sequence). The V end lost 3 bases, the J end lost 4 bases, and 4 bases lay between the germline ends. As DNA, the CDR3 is TGTGCCAGTAGTATTCCGTACAATGAGCAGTTCTTC. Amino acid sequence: CASSIPYNEQFF.

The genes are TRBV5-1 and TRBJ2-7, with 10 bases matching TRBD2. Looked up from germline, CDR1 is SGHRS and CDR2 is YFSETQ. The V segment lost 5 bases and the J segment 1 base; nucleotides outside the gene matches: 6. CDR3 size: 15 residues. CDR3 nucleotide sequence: TGCGCCAGCAGGAGCGGACTAGCGGTATCCTACGAGCAGTACTTC. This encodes CASRSGLAVSYEQYF.

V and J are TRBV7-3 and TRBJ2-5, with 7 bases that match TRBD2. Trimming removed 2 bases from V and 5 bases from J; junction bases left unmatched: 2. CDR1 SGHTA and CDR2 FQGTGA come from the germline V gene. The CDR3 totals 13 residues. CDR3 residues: CASSLAGAETQYF. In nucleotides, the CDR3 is TGTGCCAGCAGCTTAGCGGGAGCCGAGACCCAGTACTTC.

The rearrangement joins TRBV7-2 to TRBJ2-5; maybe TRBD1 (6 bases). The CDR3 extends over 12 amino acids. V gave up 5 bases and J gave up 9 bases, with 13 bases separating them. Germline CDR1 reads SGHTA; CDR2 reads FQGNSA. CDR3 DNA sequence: TGTGCCAGCAGCATAGACTCAGGGGCCCAGTACTTC. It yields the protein CASSIDSGAQYF.

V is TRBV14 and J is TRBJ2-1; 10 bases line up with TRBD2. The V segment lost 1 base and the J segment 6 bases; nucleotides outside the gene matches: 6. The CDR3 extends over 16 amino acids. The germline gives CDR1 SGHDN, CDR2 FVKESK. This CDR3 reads CASSQVGTSASNEQFF. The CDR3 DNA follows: TGTGCCAGCAGCCAAGTTGGGACTAGCGCCTCCAATGAGCAGTTCTTC.

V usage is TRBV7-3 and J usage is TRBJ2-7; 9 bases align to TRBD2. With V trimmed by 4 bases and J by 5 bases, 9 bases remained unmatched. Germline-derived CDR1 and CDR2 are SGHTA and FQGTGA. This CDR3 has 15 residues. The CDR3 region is CASSYSGSGSDEQYF. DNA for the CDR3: TGTGCCAGCAGCTATAGCGGGAGTGGTTCGGACGAGCAGTACTTC.

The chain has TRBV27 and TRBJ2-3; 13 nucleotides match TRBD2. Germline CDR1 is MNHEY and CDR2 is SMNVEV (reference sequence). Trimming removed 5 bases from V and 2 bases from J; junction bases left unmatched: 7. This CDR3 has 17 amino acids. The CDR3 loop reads CASSDGLAGVSTDTQYF. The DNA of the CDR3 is TGTGCCAGCAGTGACGGACTAGCGGGAGTTTCCACAGATACGCAGTATTTT.

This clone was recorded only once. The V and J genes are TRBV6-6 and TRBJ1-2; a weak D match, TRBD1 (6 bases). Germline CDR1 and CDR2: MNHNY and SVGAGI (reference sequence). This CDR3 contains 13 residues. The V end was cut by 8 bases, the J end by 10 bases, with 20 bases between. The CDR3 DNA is TGTGCCAGCGACCTCCCCGGGGGGCTCGACTACACCTTC. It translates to CASDLPGGLDYTF.

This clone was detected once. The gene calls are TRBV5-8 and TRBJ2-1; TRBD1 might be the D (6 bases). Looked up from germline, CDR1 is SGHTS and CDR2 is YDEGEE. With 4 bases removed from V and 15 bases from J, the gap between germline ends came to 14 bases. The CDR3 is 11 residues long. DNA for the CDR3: TGTGCCAGCAGCCAGGGGCTAGCTCTGTTCTTC. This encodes CASSQGLALFF. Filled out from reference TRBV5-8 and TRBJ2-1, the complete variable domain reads EAGVTQSPTHLIKTRGQQATLRCSPISGHTSVYWYQQALGLGLQFLLWYDEGEERNRGNFPPRFSGRQFPNYSSELNVNALELEDSALYLCASSQGLALFFGPGTRLTVL.

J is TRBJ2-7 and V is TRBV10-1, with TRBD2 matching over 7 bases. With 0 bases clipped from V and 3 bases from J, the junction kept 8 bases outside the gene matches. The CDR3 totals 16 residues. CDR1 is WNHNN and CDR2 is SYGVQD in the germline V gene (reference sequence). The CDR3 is CASSESTWASGYEQYF. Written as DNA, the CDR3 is TGCGCCAGCAGTGAGTCGACTTGGGCTAGCGGCTACGAGCAGTACTTC.